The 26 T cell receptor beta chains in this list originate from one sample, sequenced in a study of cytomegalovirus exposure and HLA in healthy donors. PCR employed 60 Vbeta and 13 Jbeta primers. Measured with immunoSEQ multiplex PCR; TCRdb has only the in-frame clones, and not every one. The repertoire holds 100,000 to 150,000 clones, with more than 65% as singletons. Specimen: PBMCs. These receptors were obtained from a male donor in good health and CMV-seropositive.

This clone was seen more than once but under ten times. CDR3 residues: CASSDRAASGNTIYF. The CDR3 DNA follows: TGTGCCAGCAGTGACAGGGCAGCCTCTGGAAACACCATATATTTT. This chain connects TRBV2 to TRBJ1-3, with D possibly matching TRBD1 (5 bases). Germline CDR1 and CDR2: SNHLY and FYNNEI. The CDR3 is made up of 15 amino acids. V dropped 3 bases and J dropped 0 bases, with 9 bases sitting between them. The full variable domain, in which reference TRBV2 and TRBJ1-3 provide the parts outside the CDR3, is EPEVTQTPSHQVTQMGQEVILRCVPISNHLYFYWYRQILGQKVEFLVSFYNNEISEKSEIFDDQFSVERPDGSNFTLKIRSTKLEDSAMYFCASSDRAASGNTIYFGEGSWLTVV.

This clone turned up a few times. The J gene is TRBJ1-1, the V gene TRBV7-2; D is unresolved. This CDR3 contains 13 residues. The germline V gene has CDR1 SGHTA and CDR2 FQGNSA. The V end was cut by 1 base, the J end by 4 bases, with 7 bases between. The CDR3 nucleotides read TGTGCCAGCAGCTTAGAAAAACTCACTGAAGCTTTCTTT. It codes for CASSLEKLTEAFF.

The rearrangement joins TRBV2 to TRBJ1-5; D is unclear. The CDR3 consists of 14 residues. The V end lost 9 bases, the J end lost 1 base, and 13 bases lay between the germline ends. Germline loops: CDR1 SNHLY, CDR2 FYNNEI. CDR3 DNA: TGTGCCAGTGGTAGCAGTTTGAGCAATCAGCCCCAGCATTTT. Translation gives CASGSSLSNQPQHF.

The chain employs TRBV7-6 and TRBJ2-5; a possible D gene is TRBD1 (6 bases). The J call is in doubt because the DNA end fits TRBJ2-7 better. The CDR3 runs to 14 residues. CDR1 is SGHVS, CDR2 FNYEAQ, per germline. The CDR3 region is CASSADHRAPEQYF. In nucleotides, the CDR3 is TGTGCCAGCAGCGCAGACCACAGGGCCCCCGAGCAGTACTTC.

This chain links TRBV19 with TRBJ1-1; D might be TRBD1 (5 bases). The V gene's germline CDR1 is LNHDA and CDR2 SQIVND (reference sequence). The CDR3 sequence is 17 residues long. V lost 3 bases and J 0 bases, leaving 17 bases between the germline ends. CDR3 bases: TGTGCCAGTAGTATTCCTCAACAGGCAACTATGAACACTGAAGCTTTCTTT. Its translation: CASSIPQQATMNTEAFF.

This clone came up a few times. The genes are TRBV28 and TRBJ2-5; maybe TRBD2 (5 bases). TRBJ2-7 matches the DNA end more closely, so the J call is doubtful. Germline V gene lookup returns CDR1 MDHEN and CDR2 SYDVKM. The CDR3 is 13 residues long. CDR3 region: CASRRPTGNEQYF. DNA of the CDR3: TGTGCCAGCAGGCGCCCAACCGGGAACGAGCAGTACTTC.

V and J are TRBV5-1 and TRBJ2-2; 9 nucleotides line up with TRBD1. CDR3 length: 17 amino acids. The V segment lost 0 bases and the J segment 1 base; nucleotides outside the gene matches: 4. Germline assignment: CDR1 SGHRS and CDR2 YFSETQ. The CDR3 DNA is TGCGCCAGCAGCTTGGCCGGGACAGGGATGAACACCGGGGAGCTGTTTTTT. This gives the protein CASSLAGTGMNTGELFF.

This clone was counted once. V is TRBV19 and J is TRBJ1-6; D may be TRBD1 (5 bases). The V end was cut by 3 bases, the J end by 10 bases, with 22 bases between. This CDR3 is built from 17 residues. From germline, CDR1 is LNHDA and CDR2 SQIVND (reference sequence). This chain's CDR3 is CASSIDPSWGGNSPLHF. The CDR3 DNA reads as TGTGCCAGTAGTATCGACCCCTCGTGGGGGGGGAACTCACCCCTCCACTTT.

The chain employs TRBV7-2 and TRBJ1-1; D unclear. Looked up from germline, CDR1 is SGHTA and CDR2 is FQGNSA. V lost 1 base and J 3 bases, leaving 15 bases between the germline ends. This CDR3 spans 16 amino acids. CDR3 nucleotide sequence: TGTGCCAGCAGCTTAGGTCCGGGAGGATTCGACACTGAAGCTTTCTTT. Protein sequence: CASSLGPGGFDTEAFF.

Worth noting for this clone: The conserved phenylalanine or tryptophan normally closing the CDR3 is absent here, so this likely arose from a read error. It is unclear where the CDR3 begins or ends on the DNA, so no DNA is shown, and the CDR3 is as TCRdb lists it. This CDR3 is CAWSEAGGKGLRI. The J gene is TRBJ1-1, the V gene TRBV30. Including both end residues, the CDR3 is 13 amino acids long. CDR1 and CDR2 (germline): GTSNPN, SVGIG (reference sequence).

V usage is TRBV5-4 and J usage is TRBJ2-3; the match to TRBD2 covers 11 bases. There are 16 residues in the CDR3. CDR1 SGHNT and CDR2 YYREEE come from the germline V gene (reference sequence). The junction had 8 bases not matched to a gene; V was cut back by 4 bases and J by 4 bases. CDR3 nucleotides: TGTGCCAGCAGCATCACTAGCGGGAGTTTGTCAGATACGCAGTATTTT. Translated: CASSITSGSLSDTQYF.

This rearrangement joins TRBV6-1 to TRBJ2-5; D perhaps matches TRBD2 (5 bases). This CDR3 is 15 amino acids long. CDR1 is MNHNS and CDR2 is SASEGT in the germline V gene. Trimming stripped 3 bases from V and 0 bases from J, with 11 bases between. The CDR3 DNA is TGTGCCAGCAGTGATCCTAGCCTGTACCAAGAGACCCAGTACTTC. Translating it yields CASSDPSLYQETQYF.

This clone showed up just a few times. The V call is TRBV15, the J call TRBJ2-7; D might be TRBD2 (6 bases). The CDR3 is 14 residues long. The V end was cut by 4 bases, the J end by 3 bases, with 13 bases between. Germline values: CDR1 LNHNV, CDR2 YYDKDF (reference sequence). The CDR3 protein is CATSTAGGGYEQYF. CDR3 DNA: TGTGCCACCAGCACAGCGGGCGGCGGCTACGAGCAGTACTTC. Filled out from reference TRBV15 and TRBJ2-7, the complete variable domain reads DAMVIQNPRYQVTQFGKPVTLSCSQTLNHNVMYWYQQKSSQAPKLLFHYYDKDFNNEADTPDNFQSRRPNTSFCFLDIRSPGLGDTAMYLCATSTAGGGYEQYFGPGTRLTVT.

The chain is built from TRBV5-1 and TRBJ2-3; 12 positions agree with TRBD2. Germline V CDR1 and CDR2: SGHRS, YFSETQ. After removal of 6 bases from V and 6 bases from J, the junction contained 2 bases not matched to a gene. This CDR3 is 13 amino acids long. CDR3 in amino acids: CASNGLAGDTQYF. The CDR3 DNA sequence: TGCGCCAGCAACGGACTAGCGGGGGATACGCAGTATTTT.

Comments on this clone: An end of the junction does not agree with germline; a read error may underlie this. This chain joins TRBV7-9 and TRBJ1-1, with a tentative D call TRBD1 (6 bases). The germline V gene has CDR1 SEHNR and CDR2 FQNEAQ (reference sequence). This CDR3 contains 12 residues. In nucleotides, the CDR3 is TGTTCCAGCAGCATATACAGGGCTGAAGCTTTCTTT. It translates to CSSSIYRAEAFF.

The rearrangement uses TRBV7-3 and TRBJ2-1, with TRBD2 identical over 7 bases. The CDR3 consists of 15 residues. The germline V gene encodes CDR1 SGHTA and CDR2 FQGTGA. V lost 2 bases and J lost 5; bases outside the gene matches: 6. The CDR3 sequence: CASSLAGAVDNEQFF. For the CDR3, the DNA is TGTGCCAGCAGCTTAGCGGGAGCTGTTGACAATGAGCAGTTCTTC.

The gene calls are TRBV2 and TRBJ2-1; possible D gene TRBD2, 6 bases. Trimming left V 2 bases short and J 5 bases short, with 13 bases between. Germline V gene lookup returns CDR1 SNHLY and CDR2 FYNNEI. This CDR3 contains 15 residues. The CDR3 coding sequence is TGTGCCAGCAGTGAACGAAGGCCGGGGGACAATGAGCAGTTCTTC. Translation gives CASSERRPGDNEQFF.

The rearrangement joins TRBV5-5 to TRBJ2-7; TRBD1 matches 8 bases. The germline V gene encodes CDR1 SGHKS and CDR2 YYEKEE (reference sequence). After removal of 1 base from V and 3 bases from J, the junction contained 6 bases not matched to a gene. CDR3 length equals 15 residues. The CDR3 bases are TGTGCCAGCAGCTTGTCGGGACAGGCAGACTACGAGCAGTACTTC. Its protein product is CASSLSGQADYEQYF.

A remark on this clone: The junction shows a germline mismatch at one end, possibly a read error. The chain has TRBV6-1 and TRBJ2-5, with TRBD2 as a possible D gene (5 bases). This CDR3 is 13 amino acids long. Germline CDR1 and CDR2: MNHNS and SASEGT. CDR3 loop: CASSDGRALEADF. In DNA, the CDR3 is TGTGCCAGCTCTGACGGCCGAGCCTTAGAAGCGGACTTC.

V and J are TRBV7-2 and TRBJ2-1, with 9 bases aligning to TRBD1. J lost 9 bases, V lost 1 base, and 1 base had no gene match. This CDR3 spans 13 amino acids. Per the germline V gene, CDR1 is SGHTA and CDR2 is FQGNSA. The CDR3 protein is CASSLGDRVEQFF. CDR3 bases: TGTGCCAGCAGCTTAGGGGACAGGGTTGAGCAGTTCTTC.

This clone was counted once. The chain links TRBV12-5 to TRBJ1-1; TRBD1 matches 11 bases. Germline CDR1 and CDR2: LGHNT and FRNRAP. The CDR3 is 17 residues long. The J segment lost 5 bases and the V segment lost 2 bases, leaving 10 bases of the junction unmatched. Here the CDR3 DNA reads TGTGCTAGTGGTTTGTACCGGGACAGGGGGTGTTGTACTGAAGCTTTCTTT. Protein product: CASGLYRDRGCCTEAFF. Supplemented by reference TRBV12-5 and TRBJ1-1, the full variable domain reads DARVTQTPRHKVTEMGQEVTMRCQPILGHNTVFWYRQTMMQGLELLAYFRNRAPLDDSGMPKDRFSAEMPDATLATLKIQPSEPRDSAVYFCASGLYRDRGCCTEAFFGQGTRLTVV.

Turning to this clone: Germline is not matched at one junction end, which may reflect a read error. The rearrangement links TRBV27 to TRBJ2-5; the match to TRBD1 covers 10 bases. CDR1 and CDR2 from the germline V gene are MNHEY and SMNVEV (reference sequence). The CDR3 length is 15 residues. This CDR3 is CTSSARDRGRETQYF. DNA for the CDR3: TGTACCAGCAGTGCCCGGGACAGGGGTAGGGAGACCCAGTACTTC.

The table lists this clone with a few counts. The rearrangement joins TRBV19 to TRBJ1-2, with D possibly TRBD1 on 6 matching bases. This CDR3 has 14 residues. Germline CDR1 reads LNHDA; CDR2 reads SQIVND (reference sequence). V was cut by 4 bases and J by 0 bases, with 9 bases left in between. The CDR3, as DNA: TGTGCCAGTAGTACGGACAGACCTAACTATGGCTACACCTTC. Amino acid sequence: CASSTDRPNYGYTF.

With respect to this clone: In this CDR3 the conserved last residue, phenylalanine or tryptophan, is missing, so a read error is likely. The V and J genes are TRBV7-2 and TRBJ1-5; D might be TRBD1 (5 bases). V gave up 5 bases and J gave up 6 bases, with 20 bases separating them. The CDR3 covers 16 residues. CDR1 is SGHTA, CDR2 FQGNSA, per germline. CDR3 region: CASSPNRGGNGQPQHL. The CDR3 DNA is TGTGCCAGCAGCCCCAACCGGGGGGGGAACGGTCAGCCCCAGCATCTT.

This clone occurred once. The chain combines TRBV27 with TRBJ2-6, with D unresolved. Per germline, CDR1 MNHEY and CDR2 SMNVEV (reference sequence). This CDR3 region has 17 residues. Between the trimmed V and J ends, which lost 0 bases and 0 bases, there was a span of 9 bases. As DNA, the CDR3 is TGTGCCAGCAGTTTATCCACAGTCCTCTCTGGGGCCAACGTCCTGACTTTC. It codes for CASSLSTVLSGANVLTF.

CDR3 region: CASEGEADSPLHF. The CDR3 DNA follows: TGTGCCAGCGAGGGCGAGGCGGATTCACCCCTCCACTTT. The chain couples TRBV2 to TRBJ1-6; D unclear. The CDR3 sequence is 13 residues long. In germline, CDR1 is SNHLY, CDR2 FYNNEI. V gave up 8 bases and J gave up 8 bases, with 13 bases separating them.